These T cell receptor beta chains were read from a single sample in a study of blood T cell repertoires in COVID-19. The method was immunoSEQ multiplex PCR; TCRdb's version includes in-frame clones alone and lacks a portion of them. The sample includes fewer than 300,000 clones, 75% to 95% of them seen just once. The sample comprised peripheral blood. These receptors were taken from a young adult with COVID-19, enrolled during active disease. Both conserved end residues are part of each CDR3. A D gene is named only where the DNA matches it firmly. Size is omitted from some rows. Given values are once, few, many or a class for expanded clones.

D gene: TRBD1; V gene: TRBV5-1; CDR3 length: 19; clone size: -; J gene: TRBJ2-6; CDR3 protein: CASSLGLGTGNSGANVLTF; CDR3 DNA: TGCGCCAGCAGCTTGGGTTTGGGGACAGGGAATTCTGGGGCCAACGTCCTGACTTTC
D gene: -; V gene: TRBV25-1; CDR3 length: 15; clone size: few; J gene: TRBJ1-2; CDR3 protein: CASSESGVGSYGYTF; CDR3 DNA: TGTGCCAGCAGTGAATCGGGGGTAGGCAGCTATGGCTACACCTTC
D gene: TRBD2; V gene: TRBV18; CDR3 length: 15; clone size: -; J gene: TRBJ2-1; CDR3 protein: CASSPGTSAYNEQFF; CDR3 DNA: TGTGCCAGCTCACCCGGGACTAGCGCCTACAATGAGCAGTTCTTC
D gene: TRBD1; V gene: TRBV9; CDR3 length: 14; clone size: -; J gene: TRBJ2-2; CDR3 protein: CASSVRGRAGELFF; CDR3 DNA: TGTGCCAGCAGCGTAAGGGGGCGGGCCGGGGAGCTGTTTTTT
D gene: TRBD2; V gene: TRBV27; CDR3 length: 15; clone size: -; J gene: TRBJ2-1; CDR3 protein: CASSGGTSGYNEQFF; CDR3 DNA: TGTGCCAGCAGTGGGGGGACTAGCGGATACAATGAGCAGTTCTTC
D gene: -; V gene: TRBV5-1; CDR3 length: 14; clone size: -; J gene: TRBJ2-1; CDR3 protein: CASSPGSSLPEQFF; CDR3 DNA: TGCGCCAGCAGCCCAGGAAGCTCCCTCCCTGAGCAGTTCTTC
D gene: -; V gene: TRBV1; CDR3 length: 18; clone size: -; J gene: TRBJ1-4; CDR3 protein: CTSSQGGRGPPLNEKLFF; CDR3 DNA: TGCACCAGCAGCCAAGGGGGCAGGGGGCCTCCTCTGAATGAAAAACTGTTTTTT
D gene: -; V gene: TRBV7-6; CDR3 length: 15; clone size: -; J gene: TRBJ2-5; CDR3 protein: CASSLAGVTGETQYF; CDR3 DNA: TGTGCCAGCAGCTTAGCGGGAGTCACCGGGGAGACCCAGTACTTC
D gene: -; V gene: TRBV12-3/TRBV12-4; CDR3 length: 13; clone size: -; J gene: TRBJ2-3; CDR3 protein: CASSLSGTDTQYF; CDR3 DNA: TGTGCCAGCAGTTTATCGGGCACAGATACGCAGTATTTT
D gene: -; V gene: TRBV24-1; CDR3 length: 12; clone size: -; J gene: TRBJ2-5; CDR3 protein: CATSTAPGTQYF; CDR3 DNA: TGTGCCACCAGTACCGCTCCGGGGACCCAGTACTTC
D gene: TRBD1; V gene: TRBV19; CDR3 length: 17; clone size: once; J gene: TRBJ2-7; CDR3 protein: CASRGPVMTGYSYEQYF; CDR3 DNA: TGTGCCAGTAGGGGTCCCGTAATGACAGGGTACTCCTACGAGCAGTACTTC
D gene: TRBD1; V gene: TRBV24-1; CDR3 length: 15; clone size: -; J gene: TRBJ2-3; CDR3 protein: CATRSGTGFTDTQYF; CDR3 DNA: TGTGCCACCAGATCGGGGACAGGTTTCACAGATACGCAGTATTTT
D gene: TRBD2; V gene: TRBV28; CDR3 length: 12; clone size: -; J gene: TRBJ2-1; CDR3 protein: CASRGGRAPQFF; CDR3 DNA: TGTGCCAGCAGGGGCGGGAGGGCTCCGCAGTTCTTC
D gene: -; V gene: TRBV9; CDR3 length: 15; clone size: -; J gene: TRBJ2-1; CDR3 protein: CASSAEVHRDNEQFF; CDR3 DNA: TGTGCCAGCAGCGCCGAAGTTCACAGAGACAATGAGCAGTTCTTC
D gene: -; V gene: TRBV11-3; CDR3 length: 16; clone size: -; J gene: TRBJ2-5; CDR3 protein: CASSLGGLANQETQYF; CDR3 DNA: TGTGCCAGCAGCTTGGGTGGACTCGCCAACCAAGAGACCCAGTACTTC
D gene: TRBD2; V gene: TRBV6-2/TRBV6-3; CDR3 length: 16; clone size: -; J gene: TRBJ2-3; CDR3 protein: CASSYGLAGAADTQYF; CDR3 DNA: TGTGCCAGCAGTTACGGCCTAGCGGGAGCTGCAGATACGCAGTATTTT
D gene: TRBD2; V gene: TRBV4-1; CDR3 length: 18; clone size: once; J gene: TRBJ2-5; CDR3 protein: CASSHRIYAGGPGETQYF; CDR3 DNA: TGCGCCAGCAGCCATCGCATTTACGCGGGAGGGCCGGGAGAGACCCAGTACTTC
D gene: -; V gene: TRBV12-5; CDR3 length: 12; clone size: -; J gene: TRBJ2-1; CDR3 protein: CASGPDYNEQFF; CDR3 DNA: TGTGCTAGTGGCCCAGATTACAATGAGCAGTTCTTC
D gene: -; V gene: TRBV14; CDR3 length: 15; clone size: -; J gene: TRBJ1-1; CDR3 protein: CASSPLERGHTEAFF; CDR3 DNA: TGTGCCAGCAGCCCACTCGAGCGGGGCCACACTGAAGCTTTCTTT
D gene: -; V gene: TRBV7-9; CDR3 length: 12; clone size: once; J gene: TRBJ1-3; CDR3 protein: CATAPGGNTIYF; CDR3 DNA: TGTGCCACCGCCCCCGGGGGAAACACCATATATTTT
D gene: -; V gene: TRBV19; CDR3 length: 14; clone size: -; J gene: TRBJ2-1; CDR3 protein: CASSVRDSANEQFF; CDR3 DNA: TGTGCCAGTAGTGTCCGGGACTCCGCCAATGAGCAGTTCTTC
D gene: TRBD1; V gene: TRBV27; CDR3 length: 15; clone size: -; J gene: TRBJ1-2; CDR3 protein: CASSLSTGSALGYTF; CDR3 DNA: TGTGCCAGCAGTTTATCGACAGGGTCCGCTCTCGGCTACACCTTC
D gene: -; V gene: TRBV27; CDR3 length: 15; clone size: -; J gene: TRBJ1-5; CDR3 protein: CASSLSYGGNQPQHF; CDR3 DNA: TGTGCCAGCAGTTTATCGTACGGGGGGAATCAGCCCCAGCATTTT
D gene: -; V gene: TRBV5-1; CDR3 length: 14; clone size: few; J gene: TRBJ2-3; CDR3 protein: CASSLGGAKDTQYF; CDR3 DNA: TGCGCCAGCAGCTTGGGGGGCGCGAAAGATACGCAGTATTTT
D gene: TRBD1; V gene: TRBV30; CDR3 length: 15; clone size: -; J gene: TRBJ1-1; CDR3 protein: CAWSRDRALNTEAFF; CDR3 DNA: TGTGCCTGGAGTCGGGACAGGGCTTTGAACACTGAAGCTTTCTTT
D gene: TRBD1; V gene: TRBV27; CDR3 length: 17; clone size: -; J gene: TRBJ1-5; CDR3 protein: CASSLLYVQGDNQPQHF; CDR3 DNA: TGTGCCAGCAGTTTATTGTACGTGCAGGGGGACAATCAGCCCCAGCATTTT
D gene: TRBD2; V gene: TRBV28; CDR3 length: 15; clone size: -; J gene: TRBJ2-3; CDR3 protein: CASSTGTSGKDTQYF; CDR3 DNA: TGTGCCAGCAGTACCGGGACTAGCGGGAAAGATACGCAGTATTTT
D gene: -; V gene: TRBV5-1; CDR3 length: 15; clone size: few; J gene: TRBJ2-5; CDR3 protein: CASSSNPTARETQYF; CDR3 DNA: TGCGCCAGCAGCTCCAACCCGACGGCCAGGGAGACCCAGTACTTC
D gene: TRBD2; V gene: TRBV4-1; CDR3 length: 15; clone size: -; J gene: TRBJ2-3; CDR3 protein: CASTGSGRASDTQYF; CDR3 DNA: TGCGCCAGCACAGGGAGCGGGAGGGCCTCAGATACGCAGTATTTT
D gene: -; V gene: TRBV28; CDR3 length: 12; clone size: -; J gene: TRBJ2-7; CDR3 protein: CASRGGAYEQYF; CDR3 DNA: TGTGCCAGCAGGGGGGGTGCCTACGAGCAGTACTTC
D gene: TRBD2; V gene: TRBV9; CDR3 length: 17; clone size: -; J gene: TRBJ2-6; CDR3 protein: CASSLTSGRAGANVLTF; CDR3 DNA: TGTGCCAGCAGCCTGACTAGCGGGAGGGCCGGGGCCAACGTCCTGACTTTC
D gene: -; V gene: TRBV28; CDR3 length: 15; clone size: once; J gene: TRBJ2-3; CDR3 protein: CASSPSQGATDTQYF; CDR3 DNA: TGTGCCAGCAGCCCCTCACAGGGTGCCACAGATACGCAGTATTTT
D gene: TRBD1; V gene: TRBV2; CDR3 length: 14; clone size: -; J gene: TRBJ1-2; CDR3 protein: CASSEQGVNYGYTF; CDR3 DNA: TGTGCCAGCAGTGAACAGGGGGTCAACTATGGCTACACCTTC
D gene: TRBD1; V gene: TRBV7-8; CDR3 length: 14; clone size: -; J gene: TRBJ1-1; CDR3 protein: CASSTRTGNTEAFF; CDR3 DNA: TGTGCCAGCAGCACTCGGACAGGGAACACTGAAGCTTTCTTT
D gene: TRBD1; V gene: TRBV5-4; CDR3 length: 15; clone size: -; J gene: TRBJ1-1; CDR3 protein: CASSLLGQGSTEAFF; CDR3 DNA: TGTGCCAGCAGCTTGTTGGGACAGGGAAGCACTGAAGCTTTCTTT
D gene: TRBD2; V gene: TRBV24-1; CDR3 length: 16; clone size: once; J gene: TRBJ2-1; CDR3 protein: CATSDSPGLADNEQFF; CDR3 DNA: TGTGCCACCAGTGATTCCCCGGGACTAGCGGACAATGAGCAGTTCTTC
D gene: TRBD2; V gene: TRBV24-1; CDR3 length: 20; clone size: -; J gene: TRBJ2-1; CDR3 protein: CATSDFALAGEDGSYNEQFF; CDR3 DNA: TGTGCCACCAGTGATTTCGCACTAGCGGGAGAGGATGGCTCCTACAATGAGCAGTTCTTC
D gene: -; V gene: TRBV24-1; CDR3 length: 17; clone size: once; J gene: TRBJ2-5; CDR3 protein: CATSDPPGASAQETQYF; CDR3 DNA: TGTGCCACCAGTGATCCGCCTGGAGCGTCTGCCCAAGAGACCCAGTACTTC
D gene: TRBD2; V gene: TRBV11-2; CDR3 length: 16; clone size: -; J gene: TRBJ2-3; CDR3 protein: CASRTSGRGVSDTQYF; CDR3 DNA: TGTGCCAGCCGGACTAGCGGGAGAGGGGTTAGCGATACGCAGTATTTT
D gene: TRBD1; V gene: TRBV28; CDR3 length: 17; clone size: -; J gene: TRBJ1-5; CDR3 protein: CASSPGQGMVGNQPQHF; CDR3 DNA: TGTGCCAGCAGTCCGGGACAGGGGATGGTGGGCAATCAGCCCCAGCATTTT
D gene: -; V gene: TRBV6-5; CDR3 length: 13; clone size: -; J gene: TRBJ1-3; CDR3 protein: CASGQFSGNTIYF; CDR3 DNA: TGTGCCAGCGGGCAGTTCTCTGGAAACACCATATATTTT
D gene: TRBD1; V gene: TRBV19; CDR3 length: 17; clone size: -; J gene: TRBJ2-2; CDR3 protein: CASSIASGQGAPGELFF; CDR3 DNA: TGTGCCAGTAGTATAGCTTCCGGACAGGGGGCGCCCGGGGAGCTGTTTTTT
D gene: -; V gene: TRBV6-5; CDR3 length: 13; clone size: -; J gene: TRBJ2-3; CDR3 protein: CASRRQSTDTQYF; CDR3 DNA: TGTGCCAGCAGGAGACAGAGCACAGATACGCAGTATTTT
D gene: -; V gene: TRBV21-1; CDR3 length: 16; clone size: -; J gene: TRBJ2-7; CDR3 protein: CASSNKDRKHSYEQYF; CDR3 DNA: TGTGCCAGCAGCAACAAGGACAGGAAGCACTCCTACGAGCAGTACTTC
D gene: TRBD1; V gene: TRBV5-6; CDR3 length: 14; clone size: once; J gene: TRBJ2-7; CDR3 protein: CASSFGTGAYEQYF; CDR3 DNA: TGTGCCAGCAGCTTCGGGACAGGAGCCTACGAGCAGTACTTC
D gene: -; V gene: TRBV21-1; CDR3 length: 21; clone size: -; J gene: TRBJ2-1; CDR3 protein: CASSKVWSWSQTGGNYNEQFF; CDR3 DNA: TGTGCCAGCAGCAAGGTTTGGAGTTGGTCCCAAACAGGGGGCAACTACAATGAGCAGTTCTTC
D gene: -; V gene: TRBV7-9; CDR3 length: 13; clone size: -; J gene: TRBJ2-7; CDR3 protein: CASSLAGLPEQYF; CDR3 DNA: TGTGCCAGCAGCTTAGCGGGACTCCCCGAGCAGTACTTC
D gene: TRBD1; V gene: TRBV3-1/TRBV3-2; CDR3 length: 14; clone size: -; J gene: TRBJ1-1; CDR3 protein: CASSQSPQGVVGFF; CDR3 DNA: TGTGCCAGCAGCCAATCCCCGCAGGGGGTGGTGGGTTTCTTT
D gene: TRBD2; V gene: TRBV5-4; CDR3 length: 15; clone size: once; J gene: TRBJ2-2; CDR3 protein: CASTPAGGRTGELFF; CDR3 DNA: TGTGCCAGCACCCCGGCGGGAGGTCGGACCGGGGAGCTGTTTTTT
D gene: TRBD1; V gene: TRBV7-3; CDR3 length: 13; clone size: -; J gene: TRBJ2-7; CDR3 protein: CASSKGQGNEQYF; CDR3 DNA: TGTGCCAGCAGCAAGGGACAGGGGAACGAGCAGTACTTC
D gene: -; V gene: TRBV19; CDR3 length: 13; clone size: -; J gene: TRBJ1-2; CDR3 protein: CASSIGGSYGYTF; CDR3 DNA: TGTGCCAGTAGTATTGGGGGCTCCTATGGCTACACCTTC
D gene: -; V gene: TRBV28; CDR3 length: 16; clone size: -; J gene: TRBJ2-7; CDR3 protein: CASSLFRGTSKDEQYF; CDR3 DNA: TGTGCCAGCAGTTTATTTCGCGGGACCTCCAAGGACGAGCAGTACTTC
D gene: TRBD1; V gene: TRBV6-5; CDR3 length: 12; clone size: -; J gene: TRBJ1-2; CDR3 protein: CASADRDYGYTF; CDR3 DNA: TGTGCCAGCGCGGACAGGGACTATGGCTACACCTTC
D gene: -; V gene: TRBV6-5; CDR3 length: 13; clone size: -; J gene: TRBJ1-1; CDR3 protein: CASSYPRGTEAFF; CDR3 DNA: TGTGCCAGCAGTTACCCCAGAGGAACTGAAGCTTTCTTT
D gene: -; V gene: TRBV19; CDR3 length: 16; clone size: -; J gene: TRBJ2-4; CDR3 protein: CASSIGDRLTKNIQYF; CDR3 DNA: TGTGCCAGTAGTATCGGTGACAGGTTAACCAAAAACATTCAGTACTTC
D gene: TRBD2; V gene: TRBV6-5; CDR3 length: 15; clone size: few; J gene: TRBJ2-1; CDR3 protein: CASSSTSGNYNEQFF; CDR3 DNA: TGTGCCAGCAGTTCGACTAGCGGGAACTACAATGAGCAGTTCTTC
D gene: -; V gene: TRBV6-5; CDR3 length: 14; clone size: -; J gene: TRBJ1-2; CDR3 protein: CASSYSAHNYGYTF; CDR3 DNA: TGTGCCAGCAGTTACTCGGCACATAACTATGGCTACACCTTC